The rows below give T cell receptor beta chains drawn from one sample of a study of blood T cell repertoires in COVID-19. Method: immunoSEQ multiplex PCR; TCRdb's copy keeps in-frame clones and lacks some. The sample yields about 150,000 clones, over 80% seen once. Sequencing was done on a sample of PBMCs or T cells enriched from blood (not recorded which). These receptors all stem from a woman between 35 and 50 years old who had recovered from COVID-19. CDR3s include the opening cysteine and the closing phenylalanine or tryptophan. The D gene is left open where the match is weak. A clone size is listed for some rows: how often the clone was seen (once, few, many), or a class if it is expanded.

v_gene	abundance	j_gene	d_gene	CDR3nt	CDR3aa
TRBV5-1	few	TRBJ1-1	-	TGCGCCAGCAGCTTGGGCAGGGCCGATGAAGCTTTCTTT	CASSLGRADEAFF
TRBV30	-	TRBJ1-2	-	TGTGCCTGGAGTGTCGGGGGGCTGGATGGCTACACCTTC	CAWSVGGLDGYTF
TRBV21-1	-	TRBJ2-6	-	TGTGCCAGCAGCAACCTATCTGGGGCCAACGTCCTGACTTTC	CASSNLSGANVLTF
TRBV10-3	-	TRBJ1-1	-	TGTGCCATCAGTGAGCCACGGGCCAGCGGAGCTTTCTTT	CAISEPRASGAFF
TRBV18	-	TRBJ2-5	-	TGTGCCAGCTCACCACGAGGAGGGATTCAAGAGACCCAGTACTTC	CASSPRGGIQETQYF
TRBV4-1	-	TRBJ1-5	TRBD1	TGCGCCAGCAGCCAAGTCGACAGGGCGGACCAGCCCCAGCATTTT	CASSQVDRADQPQHF
TRBV4-1	-	TRBJ2-7	-	TGCGCCAGCAGCCAAGGGAGGGACAGAGCCTACGAGCAGTACTTC	CASSQGRDRAYEQYF
TRBV6-5	-	TRBJ2-2	TRBD1	TGTGCCAGCAGCCCCGGGACAGCGAACACCGGGGAGCTGTTTTTT	CASSPGTANTGELFF
TRBV3-1/TRBV3-2	-	TRBJ2-7	-	TGTGCCAGCAGCCGGGGAGGCGGCTCCTACGAGCAGTACTTC	CASSRGGGSYEQYF
TRBV5-6	-	TRBJ2-1	TRBD1	TGTGCCAGCAGCAGCGGGACAGGGACCACGTTCTTC	CASSSGTGTTFF
TRBV9	-	TRBJ2-1	TRBD2	TGTGCCAGCAGCCCGGGACTAGCGAACAATGAGCAGTTCTTC	CASSPGLANNEQFF
TRBV7-9	-	TRBJ1-1	TRBD1	TGTGCCAGCAGCCGGGACAGGGGTGGGAACACTGAAGCTTTCTTT	CASSRDRGGNTEAFF
TRBV27	-	TRBJ1-6	-	TGTGCCAGCAGTTTGACTGCTACGTATAATTCACCCCTCCACTTT	CASSLTATYNSPLHF
TRBV15	once	TRBJ2-5	TRBD1	TGTGCCACCAGCACCCGAGGGACAGGGGAAGAGACCCAGTACTTC	CATSTRGTGEETQYF
TRBV3-1/TRBV3-2	-	TRBJ1-2	-	TGTGCCAGCAGCCAATGGCCAGGGGCGGGCTATGGCTACACCTTC	CASSQWPGAGYGYTF
TRBV28	-	TRBJ1-2	TRBD1	TGTGCCAGCAGTCTGACAGGGAATGGCTACACCTTC	CASSLTGNGYTF
TRBV5-1	-	TRBJ2-7	-	TGCGCCAGCAGCCCCGACAGCCCCTACGAGCAGTACTTC	CASSPDSPYEQYF
TRBV7-8	-	TRBJ2-2	TRBD2	TGTGCCAACGGGACTAGCGGGGGAACTTACACCGGGGAGCTGTTTTTT	CANGTSGGTYTGELFF
TRBV10-3	-	TRBJ1-1	TRBD1	TGTGCCATCACCGGCGGACAGGAGAACACTGAAGCTTTCTTT	CAITGGQENTEAFF
TRBV12-5	-	TRBJ1-5	TRBD1	TGTGCTAGTGGTTTGGGACCAGGGGGCCTTCAGCCCCAGCATTTT	CASGLGPGGLQPQHF
TRBV5-1	-	TRBJ2-7	-	TGCGCCAGCCGCCGGGGGGCGCAGTGGGAGCAGTACTTC	CASRRGAQWEQYF
TRBV29-1	once	TRBJ2-5	TRBD2	TGCAGCGTTCGGGGGGGGGCCTGGTCGGAGACCCAGTACTTC	CSVRGGAWSETQYF
TRBV6-5	-	TRBJ1-4	TRBD1	TGTGCCAGCAGTACGGGACAGGACGATGAAAAACTGTTTTTT	CASSTGQDDEKLFF
TRBV9	-	TRBJ1-2	TRBD1	TGTGCCAGCAGCCCCCGGGACAGGCAACTTCCCGACTCTTATGGCTACACCTTC	CASSPRDRQLPDSYGYTF
TRBV18	-	TRBJ1-1	-	TGTGCCAGCTCACCTGAGTTGTCCACAGGGACTGAAGCTTTCTTT	CASSPELSTGTEAFF